These T cell receptor beta chains were read from a single sample in a study of cytomegalovirus exposure and HLA in healthy donors. Sequencing used immunoSEQ multiplex PCR; TCRdb keeps in-frame clones, though not all of them. Of around 130,000 clones in the sample, 80% were seen once. Sequencing was done on a sample of PBMCs. The receptors shown here come from a middle-aged man in good health and CMV-seronegative. CDR3s include the opening cysteine and the closing phenylalanine or tryptophan. The order of the fields is D gene, V gene, J gene, clone size, CDR3 length, CDR3 protein, CDR3 DNA. The D gene is left open where the match is weak. A clone size is listed for some rows: how often the clone was seen (once, few, many), or a class if it is expanded.

NA	TRBV6-5	TRBJ2-4	NA	13	CASAHVAKNIQYF	TGTGCCAGCGCACACGTAGCCAAAAACATTCAGTACTTC
NA	TRBV2	TRBJ2-2	NA	13	CASSDSGTGELFF	TGTGCCAGCAGTGACTCGGGTACCGGGGAGCTGTTTTTT
TRBD2	TRBV5-1	TRBJ2-1	NA	15	CASSYTGTTNNEQFF	TGCGCCAGCAGCTACACCGGGACTACAAACAATGAGCAGTTCTTC
TRBD2	TRBV5-1	TRBJ2-5	NA	15	CASSTGTSGQETQYF	TGCGCCAGCAGCACAGGGACTAGCGGACAAGAGACCCAGTACTTC
NA	TRBV6-1	TRBJ2-3	NA	11	CASSDGYTQYF	TGTGCCAGCAGTGACGGGTATACGCAGTATTTT
TRBD1	TRBV19	TRBJ2-2	NA	16	CASSPRQGASTGELFF	TGTGCCAGTAGTCCCCGACAGGGGGCAAGCACCGGGGAGCTGTTTTTT
TRBD2	TRBV5-1	TRBJ2-5	NA	16	CASSLAGLAGQETQYF	TGCGCCAGCAGCTTGGCCGGACTAGCGGGGCAAGAGACCCAGTACTTC
NA	TRBV27	TRBJ2-7	NA	14	CASSLNRQAYEQYF	TGTGCCAGCAGTTTAAACCGACAGGCCTACGAGCAGTACTTC
NA	TRBV5-6	TRBJ2-3	NA	16	CASSLGIPKPTDTQYF	TGTGCCAGCAGCTTGGGTATCCCTAAGCCAACAGATACGCAGTATTTT
TRBD1	TRBV7-2	TRBJ1-4	NA	15	CASSFRQGINEKLFF	TGTGCCAGCAGCTTCCGACAGGGGATTAATGAAAAACTGTTTTTT
TRBD1	TRBV19	TRBJ2-7	NA	15	CASESGQGASYEQYF	TGTGCCAGTGAGTCGGGACAGGGGGCCTCCTACGAGCAGTACTTC
TRBD1	TRBV9	TRBJ1-4	once	15	CASSATGGYGEKLFF	TGTGCCAGCAGCGCGACAGGGGGCTATGGGGAAAAACTGTTTTTT
TRBD2	TRBV13	TRBJ2-3	once	15	CASRPSGRGTDTQYF	TGTGCCAGCAGACCTAGCGGGAGAGGGACAGATACGCAGTATTTT
TRBD1	TRBV5-6	TRBJ1-1	few	15	CASRSGQGRNTEAFF	TGTGCCAGCAGGTCCGGACAGGGTAGGAACACTGAAGCTTTCTTT
NA	TRBV6-1	TRBJ2-7	NA	13	CASNRDTAYEQYF	TGTGCCAGCAACAGGGACACCGCCTACGAGCAGTACTTC
TRBD1	TRBV5-6	TRBJ1-1	NA	14	CASSFGQGATEAFF	TGTGCCAGCAGCTTCGGACAGGGGGCCACTGAAGCTTTCTTT
TRBD1	TRBV7-2	TRBJ1-2	NA	13	CASRRDRDYGYTF	TGTGCCAGCAGAAGAGACAGGGACTATGGCTACACCTTC
NA	TRBV28	TRBJ2-5	NA	14	CASSFYVGDETQYF	TGTGCCAGCAGTTTTTACGTGGGAGATGAGACCCAGTACTTC
NA	TRBV6-1	TRBJ2-2	NA	15	CASSELAFSLGELFF	TGTGCCAGCAGTGAGTTGGCCTTTTCCTTGGGGGAGCTGTTTTTT
TRBD2	TRBV5-1	TRBJ2-3	NA	16	CASSLGTSTNTDTQYF	TGCGCCAGCAGCTTGGGGACTAGCACTAACACAGATACGCAGTATTTT
TRBD2	TRBV5-1	TRBJ2-7	NA	15	CASSLGSGSLNEQYF	TGCGCCAGCAGCTTGGGGAGCGGGAGTCTAAACGAGCAGTACTTC
NA	TRBV7-9	TRBJ2-2	NA	13	CASSAGFGGELFF	TGTGCCAGCAGCGCGGGTTTTGGCGGGGAGCTGTTTTTT
TRBD1	TRBV7-9	TRBJ2-5	few	16	CASSLTPTGGKETQYF	TGTGCCAGCAGCTTAACCCCCACAGGGGGCAAAGAGACCCAGTACTTC
NA	TRBV7-2	TRBJ2-1	NA	13	CASSLARYNEQFF	TGTGCCAGCAGCTTAGCGAGGTACAATGAGCAGTTCTTC
NA	TRBV6-5	TRBJ1-2	NA	13	CASSYSAVYGYTF	TGTGCCAGCAGTTACTCGGCTGTCTATGGCTACACCTTC
NA	TRBV2	TRBJ1-1	NA	14	CASSEAWTSTEAFF	TGTGCCAGCAGTGAAGCGTGGACAAGTACTGAAGCTTTCTTT
TRBD2	TRBV29-1	TRBJ2-1	NA	15	CSVGGRLANYNEQFF	TGCAGCGTTGGAGGTCGACTAGCCAACTACAATGAGCAGTTCTTC
TRBD1	TRBV5-4	TRBJ2-1	NA	14	CASSRDRVYNEQFF	TGTGCCAGCAGCCGGGACAGGGTATACAATGAGCAGTTCTTC
NA	TRBV2	TRBJ2-2	NA	16	CASSETTGTNTGELFF	TGTGCCAGCAGTGAAACTACAGGGACGAACACCGGGGAGCTGTTTTTT
TRBD1	TRBV11-3	TRBJ2-2	NA	15	CASSFTGVDTGELFF	TGTGCCAGCAGCTTCACAGGGGTGGACACCGGGGAGCTGTTTTTT
NA	TRBV2	TRBJ2-3	once	15	CASSVETAPTDTQYF	TGTGCCAGCAGTGTAGAGACAGCCCCAACAGATACGCAGTATTTT
TRBD1	TRBV5-8	TRBJ2-1	NA	15	CASSLGQGAYNEQFF	TGTGCCAGCAGCTTGGGACAGGGGGCCTACAATGAGCAGTTCTTC
NA	TRBV9	TRBJ1-5	NA	15	CASSIAGDEAQPQHF	TGTGCCAGCAGCATAGCGGGGGACGAGGCTCAGCCCCAGCATTTT
NA	TRBV29-1	TRBJ2-7	NA	14	CSVQWGQTSYEQYF	TGCAGCGTTCAGTGGGGGCAGACATCCTACGAGCAGTACTTC
TRBD2	TRBV7-6	TRBJ2-1	NA	14	CASSSGGTYNEQFF	TGTGCCAGCAGCTCCGGGGGGACCTACAATGAGCAGTTCTTC
TRBD2	TRBV5-6	TRBJ2-5	NA	16	CASSFGSGGPRGAQYF	TGTGCCAGCAGCTTTGGTAGCGGGGGGCCCCGGGGGGCCCAGTACTTC
NA	TRBV19	TRBJ2-1	NA	14	CASSIFGQGNEQFF	TGTGCCAGTAGTATTTTTGGGCAGGGCAATGAGCAGTTCTTC
NA	TRBV2	TRBJ2-1	NA	13	CASSLGSYNEQFF	TGTGCCAGCTCCCTCGGGAGTTACAATGAGCAGTTCTTC
TRBD2	TRBV11-2	TRBJ2-7	NA	16	CASSLRIAGVFSEQYF	TGTGCCAGCAGCTTACGAATAGCGGGAGTATTCTCCGAGCAGTACTTC
NA	TRBV27	TRBJ2-2	once	12	CASRIATGELFF	TGTGCCAGCAGAATAGCAACCGGGGAGCTGTTTTTT
NA	TRBV19	TRBJ1-5	NA	13	CASRDNGDQPQHF	TGTGCCAGCCGGGACAACGGGGATCAGCCCCAGCATTTT
NA	TRBV9	TRBJ2-7	NA	14	CASSRFGEADEQYF	TGTGCCAGCAGCCGGTTCGGAGAGGCGGACGAGCAGTACTTC
TRBD2	TRBV9	TRBJ2-7	NA	15	CASSAGTSGRYEQYF	TGTGCCAGCAGCGCAGGGACTAGCGGGAGGTACGAGCAGTACTTC
TRBD1	TRBV9	TRBJ1-5	few	19	CASSVVGGNRDRDNQPQHF	TGTGCCAGCAGCGTAGTCGGGGGAAACCGGGACAGAGACAATCAGCCCCAGCATTTT
TRBD1	TRBV4-1	TRBJ1-4	few	17	CASSQATGGLTNEKLFF	TGCGCCAGCAGCCAAGCGACAGGGGGTCTGACTAATGAAAAACTGTTTTTT
NA	TRBV5-1	TRBJ2-1	NA	14	CASRLQGSGDEQFF	TGCGCCAGCAGGTTACAGGGTTCCGGGGATGAGCAGTTCTTC
TRBD1	TRBV29-1	TRBJ1-1	NA	12	CSGGTAYTEAFF	TGCAGCGGGGGGACAGCTTACACTGAAGCTTTCTTT
NA	TRBV21-1	TRBJ2-7	once	17	CASTLPQRGASSYEQYF	TGTGCCAGCACCCTACCTCAGCGGGGGGCCAGCTCCTACGAGCAGTACTTC
NA	TRBV11-1	TRBJ2-7	NA	14	CASSLFGGAYEQYF	TGTGCCAGCAGCTTATTTGGGGGCGCCTACGAGCAGTACTTC
NA	TRBV2	TRBJ2-7	NA	13	CASMGLKQYEQYF	TGTGCCAGCATGGGGCTTAAGCAATACGAGCAGTACTTC
NA	TRBV7-9	TRBJ1-1	NA	13	CASSFLSRVEAFF	TGTGCCAGCAGCTTCTTGAGCAGGGTTGAAGCTTTCTTT
NA	TRBV11-2	TRBJ1-1	NA	14	CASSSLAGRTEAFF	TGTGCCAGCAGCTCCCTAGCGGGGAGGACTGAAGCTTTCTTT
NA	TRBV28	TRBJ2-7	NA	15	CASSLSGGASYEQYF	TGTGCCAGCAGTTTATCGGGTGGGGCCTCCTACGAGCAGTACTTC
NA	TRBV21-1	TRBJ1-5	NA	19	CASSTMSWDKQARNQPQHF	TGTGCCAGCAGCACTATGAGTTGGGATAAACAGGCTCGCAATCAGCCCCAGCATTTT